This entry lists 14 T cell receptor beta chains sequenced from one sample in a study of Ad26.COV2.S vaccination and SARS-CoV-2 variants. Treatment meaning: over 15 received Ad26.COV2.S at low or high dose, single or two shots; roughly 5 received placebo; per-sample allocation not given. At day 63 after the first vaccine or placebo injection, samples were drawn. Generated by immunoSEQ multiplex PCR, the TCRdb table keeps only in-frame clones and is missing some. The sample includes roughly 300,000 clones, 88% of them seen just once. The source material was peripheral blood, sampled in a trial of Ad26.COV2.S vaccine versus placebo. These receptors came from a person between 18 and 65 years old who received the Ad26.COV2.S COVID-19 vaccine or a placebo.

CDR3 protein: CASSLTSGRDWGNEQFF. The CDR3 DNA is TGTGCCAGCAGCTTGACTAGCGGGAGGGATTGGGGCAATGAGCAGTTCTTC. V gene TRBV7-2 combines with J gene TRBJ2-1; 14 bases map to TRBD2. CDR3 size: 17 residues. Per the germline V gene, CDR1 is SGHTA and CDR2 is FQGNSA. V was clipped by 3 bases and J by 6 bases; unmatched bases: 7.

This clone was picked up one time. J is TRBJ1-2 and V is TRBV28; D remains ambiguous. Trimming removed 6 bases at V and 3 bases at J, with 20 bases between. Per the germline V gene, CDR1 is MDHEN and CDR2 is SYDVKM. CDR3 length: 16 residues. The CDR3 DNA reads TGTGCCAGCAGACCCCCGAGCGGAATCGGCGACTATGGCTACACCTTC. Translated, it gives CASRPPSGIGDYGYTF.

This rearrangement joins TRBV7-9 to TRBJ2-3; D perhaps matches TRBD2 (6 bases). Trimming stripped 5 bases from V and 4 bases from J, with 13 bases between. The CDR3 sequence is 14 residues long. Germline assignment: CDR1 SEHNR and CDR2 FQNEAQ (reference sequence). The CDR3 DNA sequence: TGTGCCAGCAGCCCCCCGGCGGGGCCAGATACGCAGTATTTT. Translating it yields CASSPPAGPDTQYF.

Written as DNA, the CDR3 is TGTGCTAGTGCCAAAACACCCCAGGGGGCGTTTGAGACCCAGTACTTC. Its protein is CASAKTPQGAFETQYF. V and J are TRBV12-5 and TRBJ2-5, with 8 nucleotides matching TRBD1. The CDR3 length is 16 residues. The V gene end was trimmed by 7 bases and the J gene end by 5 bases; junction bases not matched to a gene: 15. Germline values: CDR1 LGHNT, CDR2 FRNRAP.

The J gene is TRBJ1-1, the V gene TRBV30; D ambiguous. Deletions cut 5 bases from V and 4 bases from J, with 11 bases between. Germline V gene data show CDR1 as GTSNPN and CDR2 as SVGIG (reference sequence). This CDR3 has 12 residues. The CDR3 sequence is CAWLGGGTEAFF. DNA of the CDR3: TGTGCCTGGTTGGGCGGCGGCACTGAAGCTTTCTTT.

This sequence joins TRBV10-3 and TRBJ2-3; no clear D. Between the trimmed V and J ends, which lost 8 bases and 2 bases, there was a span of 11 bases. The CDR3 consists of 13 residues. Germline V gene data show CDR1 as ENHRY and CDR2 as SYGVKD. The CDR3 sequence: CAIGWQDTDTQYF. The CDR3 nucleotides read TGTGCCATCGGTTGGCAGGACACAGATACGCAGTATTTT.

The rearrangement joins TRBV7-8 to TRBJ1-2; D remains unclear. The CDR3 has 14 residues. Germline loops: CDR1 SGHVS, CDR2 FQNEAQ. With 7 bases removed from V and 0 bases from J, the gap between germline ends came to 12 bases. The CDR3 loop is CASMEGDTNYGYTF. The DNA of the CDR3 is TGTGCCAGCATGGAGGGAGACACTAACTATGGCTACACCTTC.

The chain uses TRBV6-2 or TRBV6-3 and TRBJ2-7; weak D call: TRBD1 (7 bases). Germline V gene sequence: CDR1 MNHEY, CDR2 SVGEGT. CDR3 size: 13 residues. With 6 bases removed from V and 5 bases from J, the gap between germline ends came to 14 bases. DNA for the CDR3: TGTGCCAGCAGCCCGACAGGGAGGAACGAGCAGTACTTC. Protein product: CASSPTGRNEQYF.

The chain carries TRBV5-1 and TRBJ2-3; 13 bases are shared with TRBD2. The CDR3 sequence is 16 residues long. Germline CDR1 SGHRS, CDR2 YFSETQ. The V and J ends lost 4 bases and 2 bases, in that order; junction bases with no gene match: 4. CDR3 nucleotide sequence: TGCGCCAGCAGCCCGGGACTAGCGGGATTCACAGATACGCAGTATTTT. It translates to CASSPGLAGFTDTQYF.

This rearrangement joins TRBV19 to TRBJ1-3; D call uncertain. The CDR3 consists of 14 residues. Trimming stripped 10 bases from V and 0 bases from J, with 13 bases between. Germline loops: CDR1 LNHDA, CDR2 SQIVND (reference sequence). This CDR3 is CATQVEGSGNTIYF. Here the CDR3 DNA reads TGTGCCACCCAAGTAGAAGGCTCTGGAAACACCATATATTTT.

The chain uses TRBV6-5 and TRBJ1-5; D might be TRBD1 (5 bases). Germline loops: CDR1 MNHEY, CDR2 SVGAGI. Trimming took 6 bases from V and 0 from J, leaving 12 bases between them. The CDR3 loop spans 15 amino acids. The CDR3 region has the DNA TGTGCCAGCAGACCCCAGGGTCATAGCAATCAGCCCCAGCATTTT. It encodes CASRPQGHSNQPQHF.

The chain employs TRBV9 and TRBJ1-2, with D perhaps TRBD1 (5 bases). CDR1 and CDR2 from the germline V gene are SGDLS and YYNGEE. The V gene lost 4 bases and the J gene lost 2 bases, with 18 bases spanning the gap. This CDR3 contains 16 residues. In nucleotides, the CDR3 is TGTGCCAGCAGCCAATCACTCACTCGGGGCAACTATGGCTACACCTTC. This encodes CASSQSLTRGNYGYTF.

The gene calls are TRBV4-3 and TRBJ1-5; D is unclear. Germline V lookup: CDR1 LGHNA, CDR2 YSLEER. CDR3 length equals 15 residues. Deletions cut 1 base from V and 4 bases from J, with 11 bases between. As DNA, the CDR3 is TGCGCCAGCAGCCAAGTCGTCGGCAGGAATCAGCCCCAGCATTTT. Protein product: CASSQVVGRNQPQHF.

The chain combines TRBV7-9 with TRBJ2-3; D not resolved. The CDR3 has 16 amino acids. Trimming took off 1 base at V and 0 bases at J, with 11 bases between the two ends. The germline gives CDR1 SEHNR, CDR2 FQNEAQ (reference sequence). The CDR3 DNA follows: TGTGCCAGCAGCTTAGATTTCCGGACCAGCACAGATACGCAGTATTTT. Translation gives CASSLDFRTSTDTQYF.